Below are 20 T cell receptor beta chains sequenced from a single sample in a study of T-cell reconstitution after alpha-beta-depleted transplantation in children. The authors prepared the TCRbeta library with unique molecular identifiers. MiXCR, applied by TCRdb to the PCR reads, yields one record per CDR3 protein. The sample has hundreds of thousands of distinct CDR3 sequences, 10% to 15% seen once. The sample in question was PBMCs, mostly from graft donor cells, obtained 360 days after TCRalphabeta/CD19-depleted stem cell transplant. These TCRs come from a male patient aged 10 to 17 who had a stem cell transplant for acute myeloid leukemia, so the T cells may come from the graft donor.

This clonotype was detected a few times. The chain combines TRBV29-1 with TRBJ2-5; 7 nucleotides match TRBD2. V lost 3 bases, J lost 5 bases, and 9 bases stayed unmatched. There are 14 residues in the CDR3. The V gene's germline CDR1 is SQVTM and CDR2 ANQGSEA. This CDR3 reads CSVDSGNSLETQYF. The CDR3, as DNA: TGCAGCGTTGACAGCGGGAATTCTTTGGAGACCCAGTACTTC.

There are a few counts of this clonotype. The V call is TRBV20-1, the J call TRBJ2-7, with a tentative D call TRBD1 (6 bases). The CDR3 is 13 amino acids. Germline CDR1 is DFQATT and CDR2 is SNEGSKA (reference sequence). Trimming took off 6 bases at V and 5 bases at J, with 17 bases between the two ends. The CDR3 sequence: CSAKTGFINEQYF. DNA of the CDR3: TGCAGTGCAAAAACAGGGTTTATCAACGAGCAGTACTTC.

The chain is built from TRBV5-1 and TRBJ2-7; D not resolved. CDR1 and CDR2 from the germline V gene are SGHRS and YFSETQ. The V end lost 0 bases, the J end lost 6 bases, and 13 bases lay between the germline ends. There are 14 residues in the CDR3. CDR3 sequence: CASSLEVDGLEQYF. The CDR3 DNA is TGCGCCAGCAGCTTGGAGGTGGATGGGCTCGAGCAGTACTTC.

This clonotype has a handful of counts. This rearrangement joins TRBV19 to TRBJ2-1; D gene uncertain. Trimming removed 3 bases from V and 2 bases from J, with 5 bases in between. In germline, CDR1 is LNHDA, CDR2 SQIVND (reference sequence). This CDR3 is built from 13 residues. As DNA, the CDR3 is TGTGCCAGTAGTATGGAAACCTACAATGAGCAGTTCTTC. This translates into CASSMETYNEQFF.

This chain links TRBV7-2 with TRBJ2-7; D is perhaps TRBD2 (6 bases). CDR1 is SGHTA, CDR2 FQGNSA, per germline. The CDR3 runs to 14 residues. Trimming removed 2 bases from V and 0 bases from J, with 8 bases in between. DNA for the CDR3: TGTGCCAGCAGCTTACTAGCGCCCTCCTACGAGCAGTACTTC. The encoded protein is CASSLLAPSYEQYF.

The genes are TRBV15 and TRBJ1-1; possibly TRBD1 for D (5 bases). The germline CDR1 and CDR2 sequences are LNHNV and YYDKDF (reference sequence). The CDR3 length is 15 residues. Trimming stripped 4 bases from V and 0 bases from J, with 12 bases between. The CDR3 is CATSTHRGVNTEAFF. In DNA, the CDR3 is TGTGCCACCAGCACCCATAGAGGGGTGAACACTGAAGCTTTCTTT.

This clonotype was counted many times. This rearrangement joins TRBV28 to TRBJ2-7; 7 bases fit TRBD2. The V gene end was trimmed by 6 bases and the J gene end by 5 bases; junction bases not matched to a gene: 16. The CDR3 loop spans 16 amino acids. CDR1 is MDHEN, CDR2 SYDVKM, per germline. The CDR3 DNA follows: TGTGCCAGCAGCCCTATCCGGGGGGTAGGCTGGGACGAGCAGTACTTC. Translating gives CASSPIRGVGWDEQYF.

In this sample, this clonotype turned up a few times. The V call is TRBV4-3, the J call TRBJ2-3, with D possibly matching TRBD2 (6 bases). This CDR3 has 17 amino acids. With 3 bases removed from V and 1 base from J, the gap between germline ends came to 17 bases. The V gene's germline CDR1 is LGHNA and CDR2 YSLEER. The CDR3 reads CASSHIKVAAGTDTQYF. The CDR3 coding sequence is TGCGCCAGCAGCCATATAAAGGTAGCGGCCGGCACAGATACGCAGTATTTT.

At least ten counts were recorded for this clonotype. The V call is TRBV7-6, the J call TRBJ2-1, with 8 bases matching TRBD1. This CDR3 region has 15 residues. After removal of 3 bases from V and 6 bases from J, the junction contained 7 bases not matched to a gene. In germline, CDR1 is SGHVS, CDR2 FNYEAQ. The DNA of the CDR3 is TGTGCCAGCAGCTTTGGACAGGGTGATGTCAATGAGCAGTTCTTC. It yields the protein CASSFGQGDVNEQFF.

CDR3 sequence (DNA): TGCAGTGCTCCAGTCACTGAAGCTTTCTTT. Its translation: CSAPVTEAFF. The chain joins TRBV20-1 to TRBJ1-1; D ambiguous. The CDR3 contains 10 residues. CDR1 is DFQATT and CDR2 is SNEGSKA in the germline V gene (reference sequence). Trimming took off 5 bases at V and 4 bases at J, with 5 bases between the two ends.

This clonotype has more than one count but fewer than ten. V gene TRBV12-3 or TRBV12-4 combines with J gene TRBJ1-1; D is possibly TRBD1 (6 bases). V was shortened by 7 bases and J by 2 bases, with 14 bases between the two germline ends. The CDR3 is 14 residues long. The CDR3 here is CASTRYRVNTEAFF. The CDR3 DNA reads as TGTGCCAGCACTAGATACAGGGTTAACACTGAAGCTTTCTTT.

There are many counts of this clonotype. V gene TRBV7-3 combines with J gene TRBJ2-3; perhaps TRBD2 as D (5 bases). This CDR3 has 15 amino acids. CDR1 is SGHTA, CDR2 FQGTGA, per germline. V was trimmed by 6 bases and J by 5 bases, leaving 18 bases between them. The CDR3 is CASSPDGGRGDTQYF. CDR3 nucleotides: TGTGCCAGCAGTCCCGACGGAGGCCGGGGAGATACGCAGTATTTT.

This chain links TRBV3-1 with TRBJ2-5; 11 bases agree with TRBD2. With V trimmed by 5 bases and J by 6 bases, 8 bases remained unmatched. Looked up from germline, CDR1 is LGHDT and CDR2 is YNNKEL (reference sequence). The CDR3 is 15 amino acids. This CDR3 reads CASSTLAGEGKTQYF. The CDR3 DNA follows: TGTGCCAGCAGCACACTAGCGGGGGAGGGGAAGACCCAGTACTTC.

The table lists this clonotype with a few counts. The gene calls are TRBV19 and TRBJ1-1; D is possibly TRBD1 (6 bases). The V and J ends lost 3 bases and 4 bases respectively, with 9 bases between them. The CDR3 contains 13 residues. In germline, CDR1 is LNHDA, CDR2 SQIVND (reference sequence). CDR3 sequence: CASSIGGGTEAFF. The CDR3 nucleotides are TGTGCCAGTAGTATTGGGGGCGGCACTGAAGCTTTCTTT.

This clonotype turned up a few times. This chain links TRBV10-3 with TRBJ2-7; 10 nucleotides agree with TRBD2. The CDR3 has 14 residues. V was clipped by 4 bases and J by 0 bases; unmatched bases: 0. In germline, CDR1 is ENHRY, CDR2 SYGVKD. The CDR3 region is CAISGLAGSYEQYF. The CDR3 region has the DNA TGTGCCATCAGTGGACTAGCGGGCTCCTACGAGCAGTACTTC.

V and J are TRBV12-3 or TRBV12-4 and TRBJ2-7; D uncertain. V shed 0 bases and J shed 5 bases, with 14 bases lying between them. The CDR3 covers 15 residues. This CDR3 reads CASSLAHSALHEQYF. The CDR3 DNA follows: TGTGCCAGCAGTTTAGCGCACAGTGCCCTCCACGAGCAGTACTTC.

Remarks on this clonotype: This could be a read error, since a much larger clone is one nucleotide away. The J gene is TRBJ2-1, the V gene TRBV3-1; D tentatively fits TRBD1 or TRBD2 (5 bases each). Trimming stripped 1 base from V and 11 bases from J, with 15 bases between. The CDR3 is made up of 14 amino acids. Germline CDR1 and CDR2: LGHDT and YNNKEL (reference sequence). This CDR3 is CASSQVAEGRKQFF. CDR3 DNA sequence: TGTGCCAGCAGCCAAGTCGCTGAGGGACGGAAGCAGTTCTTC.

This clonotype was detected a few times. The chain is built from TRBV11-2 and TRBJ1-2, with 8 bases fitting TRBD1. The trim removed 10 bases at V and 7 bases at J, leaving 11 bases unmatched. CDR1 is SGHAT and CDR2 is FQNNGV in the germline V gene. This CDR3 is 13 amino acids long. CDR3 sequence (DNA): TGTGCCACCTGGGCTAGGACAGGGTTTGGCTACACCTTC. The encoded protein is CATWARTGFGYTF.

This clonotype was recorded at least ten times. V is TRBV10-3 and J is TRBJ2-7; D ambiguous. CDR3 length: 14 residues. The germline gives CDR1 ENHRY, CDR2 SYGVKD. The V gene lost 2 bases and the J gene lost 2 bases, with 10 bases spanning the gap. The CDR3 DNA is TGTGCCATCAGTGAGCTTACAGACCCCTACGAGCAGTACTTC. Its translation is CAISELTDPYEQYF.

This rearrangement joins TRBV4-2 to TRBJ2-7, with D possibly matching TRBD2 (6 bases). Germline V gene sequence: CDR1 LGHNA, CDR2 YNFKEQ. The CDR3 is 17 residues long. Trimming pared 1 base from V and 5 bases from J, leaving 21 bases between. This CDR3 reads CASSQAPGRSNVDEQYF. In DNA form, the CDR3 reads TGTGCCAGCAGCCAAGCCCCCGGGAGAAGTAATGTTGACGAGCAGTACTTC.